These T cell receptor beta chains were read from a single sample in a study of tumor-infiltrating lymphocytes in primary liver carcinoma. MiXCR, run by TCRdb on the multiplex PCR reads, gives a single entry per CDR3 protein. Of 100,000 or so distinct CDR3 sequences in the sample, roughly 80% were seen once. Sequencing was done on a sample of liver tumor tissue from sampling region 3. Source of these receptors: a man between 35 and 55 years old with primary liver carcinoma and hepatitis B virus infection. Each CDR3 is given with its conserved first and last residue. D genes are given only for firm matches. Size tells how often a clone was seen (once, few, many) or the class of an expanded clone, and some rows leave it out.

D gene	V gene	J gene	clone size	CDR3 DNA	CDR3 protein
NA	TRBV4-1	TRBJ1-1	NA	TGCGCCAGCAACCACCCGGGACTGTTGAACACTGAAACTTTCTTT	CASNHPGLLNTETFF
NA	TRBV7-9	TRBJ2-1	NA	TGTACCAGCAGTGACAGTTTAACCGAAAACAATGTGCAGTTCTTC	CTSSDSLTENNVQFF
NA	TRBV11-3	TRBJ1-1	NA	TGTGCCGGCAGCTTAGTAAGGGATACTGAAGCTTTCTTC	CAGSLVRDTEAFF
NA	TRBV12-3/TRBV12-4	TRBJ2-3	NA	TGTGTCAGCAGTTCAACTACCACGGGTTCAGACACAGATACGCAGTATTTT	CVSSSTTTGSDTDTQYF
NA	TRBV11-2	TRBJ2-7	NA	TGTGCCAGTAGTCCCGGGGGCTACGAGCAGTGTTTC	CASSPGGYEQCF
NA	TRBV6-6	TRBJ2-5	NA	TGTGCCAGCATCCCGAACAGGGTTGGGACTCAGTACTTC	CASIPNRVGTQYF
NA	TRBV6-1	TRBJ1-5	many	TGTGCCAGCAGTGAAACGTGGAGCAATCAGCCCCAGCATTTT	CASSETWSNQPQHF
NA	TRBV4-3	TRBJ2-1	once	TGCGCTACCAGTCAAGAAACCAGGGGGAGGTACAATGAGCAGTTCTTC	CATSQETRGRYNEQFF
TRBD2	TRBV20-1	TRBJ2-1	many	TGCAGTGCCAGGGGGACTAGCGGGATGGAGGAGCAGTTCTTC	CSARGTSGMEEQFF
NA	TRBV6-2/TRBV6-3	TRBJ2-1	once	TGTGCCAGCAGTTTCTATATCGTGGGAGTCGAGGATGAGCAGTTCTTC	CASSFYIVGVEDEQFF
TRBD2	TRBV19	TRBJ2-7	NA	TGTGCCAGTAGTATTCTAGCGGGAGAGGGCGAGCAGTACTTC	CASSILAGEGEQYF
NA	TRBV12-3/TRBV12-4	TRBJ2-1	NA	TGTGCCAGCAAAGAGATTAGCGGAAAGAATGAGCAGTTCTTC	CASKEISGKNEQFF
NA	TRBV6-2/TRBV6-3	TRBJ2-1	NA	NA	CTSSYSCGNEQFF
NA	TRBV5-1	TRBJ2-3	NA	TGCGCCAGCAGCTTTCACGAGATCACTGATACGCATTATTTT	CASSFHEITDTHYF
TRBD2	TRBV5-4	TRBJ2-3	once	TGTGCCAGTACCGCTATCAAATTGACTAGCGGGAGGGGGAGTACGCAGTATTTT	CASTAIKLTSGRGSTQYF
NA	TRBV4-3	TRBJ2-2	NA	TGCGGCAGCAACCAGGGGCTGAACACCGGGGAGCTGTTTTTT	CGSNQGLNTGELFF
NA	TRBV12-3/TRBV12-4	TRBJ2-7	medium-sized	TGTGCCAGCAGTGGTGACACCAGCTACGAGCAGTACTTC	CASSGDTSYEQYF
TRBD1	TRBV6-2/TRBV6-3	TRBJ2-7	NA	TGTGCTAGCAGCCTCCGGGACAGGGCCCAGGTGCAGTACTTC	CASSLRDRAQVQYF
NA	TRBV29-1	TRBJ2-3	NA	TGCGGCGCTGAGGGTAGTGGGAGTGCAGATACGCAGTATTTT	CGAEGSGSADTQYF
NA	TRBV12-3/TRBV12-4	TRBJ2-1	NA	TGTGCCAGCAGTTTCCGTCAGTCGGAAGAGCAGTTCTTC	CASSFRQSEEQFF
NA	TRBV12-3/TRBV12-4	TRBJ1-2	once	TGTGCCAGCAGCCCGAGACAGACCTATGGCTACACTTTC	CASSPRQTYGYTF
NA	TRBV5-4	TRBJ2-6	once	TGTGTCAGCAGCTCAACACCGGGACACGGTGGGGCCAACGTACTGACTTTC	CVSSSTPGHGGANVLTF
NA	TRBV6-5	TRBJ2-1	NA	TGCGCCAGCAGTTACGCCATATTAAATGAGCAATTCTTC	CASSYAILNEQFF
NA	TRBV7-9	TRBJ2-7	once	TGTGCCAGCAGCTTTGGTGGTAGATCCTACGAGCATTACTTC	CASSFGGRSYEHYF
NA	TRBV4-3	TRBJ2-5	once	TGCGCCAGGAGCCAAGATTTGGGGGAGACCCAATACTTC	CARSQDLGETQYF
TRBD1	TRBV14	TRBJ2-1	NA	TGTGCCAGCAGCCAAGGAAGGGCGTCGAGGGGGCCGTCCTTC	CASSQGRASRGPSF
TRBD1	TRBV7-9	TRBJ2-5	NA	TGTGCCAGCAGCTCTAGAGGGACAGAACAAGAGACCCAGAACTTC	CASSSRGTEQETQNF
NA	TRBV5-4	TRBJ2-1	NA	TGTGCCAGCAGCTCCTATGGTACCTACAATGAGCAGTTCTTC	CASSSYGTYNEQFF
NA	TRBV11-2	TRBJ2-4	NA	TGTGCCAGCAGCACTCCGGCGGTAGCCAAAAACATACAGTACTTC	CASSTPAVAKNIQYF
NA	TRBV4-2	TRBJ2-1	NA	TGTGCAAGCAGCCAAGAAGCAGGAGAACACAATAAGCAGTTCTTC	CASSQEAGEHNKQFF
TRBD2	TRBV4-2	TRBJ2-1	NA	TGTGCCAGAAGCCAAGAAAGGACTAGTGGGAGTATCTATGAGCAGTTCTTC	CARSQERTSGSIYEQFF
TRBD2	TRBV6-1	TRBJ2-1	NA	TGTGCCAGCAGCGCCCAACAAGCGGGAGTTAATGAGCAGTTCTTC	CASSAQQAGVNEQFF
NA	TRBV12-3/TRBV12-4	TRBJ2-7	NA	TGTGCCACTAGTCCACAGGGTTTCAGCTACGAGCAGTACTTC	CATSPQGFSYEQYF
NA	TRBV6-5	TRBJ2-7	NA	TGTGCCAACAGTTACTCGCCCCAGGATGGCTACGAGCAGTATTTC	CANSYSPQDGYEQYF
NA	TRBV12-3/TRBV12-4	TRBJ2-1	NA	TGTGCCAGCAGTATGGGACTGGGAGATGTCAATGAGCACTTCTTC	CASSMGLGDVNEHFF
NA	TRBV6-1	TRBJ1-2	NA	TGTGCCGTTCAACAGGGTTCGACCGGGGGCTACACCTTC	CAVQQGSTGGYTF
NA	TRBV6-1	TRBJ2-3	NA	TGTGCCAGTAATCCTAGTTCAGGGGCAGGTCAGCCCCAGTATTTT	CASNPSSGAGQPQYF
NA	TRBV6-6	TRBJ1-2	once	TGTGCAAGCAGTTCACGAGGGGATGGCTATGGCTACACCTTC	CASSSRGDGYGYTF
NA	TRBV11-2	TRBJ1-1	once	TGTACCAGCAGGTTAGGCCCGAACACTGAAGCTTTCTTT	CTSRLGPNTEAFF
TRBD1	TRBV7-9	TRBJ1-6	NA	TGTGCCAGCAACTCTCAGGGGGGTAATTCACACCTCCACTTT	CASNSQGGNSHLHF
TRBD2	TRBV29-1	TRBJ2-7	NA	TGCATCGTTGAAGATGGTCTAGCGGGGTCCTATGAGCAGTACTTC	CIVEDGLAGSYEQYF
TRBD2	TRBV6-2/TRBV6-3	TRBJ2-5	NA	TGTGCAAGCACCCCAGGTAGCGGGAGTCAGCGGGAGACCCAGTACTTC	CASTPGSGSQRETQYF
TRBD2	TRBV4-1	TRBJ2-2	NA	TGCTCCAGCAGTTATGACCCCCCCCTAGCGGCGAACACCGGGGAGCTGTTTTTT	CSSSYDPPLAANTGELFF